The rows below give T cell receptor beta chains drawn from one sample of a study of metastatic and nonmetastatic thyroid tumors. TCRdb re-called the PCR reads via MiXCR. The repertoire holds 15,000 to 19,000 clones, with around 20% as singletons. Sequenced: tumor tissue. The receptors stem from a female donor with papillary thyroid cancer or a benign thyroid nodule (not recorded which). Some clones in this sample may be carry-over from other donors' samples. CDR3s include the opening cysteine and the closing phenylalanine or tryptophan. The D gene is left open where the match is weak. Not all rows give a size; the values are once, few, many and, for expanded clones, a class.

V: TRBV7-9
length: 12
D: .
size: .
J: TRBJ2-7
DNA: TGTGCCAGCAGCCCTGGGTCCTACGAGCAGTACTTC
CDR3: CASSPGSYEQYF

V: TRBV12-3/TRBV12-4
length: 12
D: .
size: .
J: TRBJ1-6
DNA: TGTGCCAGCGGAAATTTGGATTCACCCTTCCACTTT
CDR3: CASGNLDSPFHF

V: TRBV6-4
length: 15
D: .
size: few
J: TRBJ2-3
DNA: TGTGCCAGCAGTGACGTCTTAGGCGGCACAGATACGCAGTATTTT
CDR3: CASSDVLGGTDTQYF

V: TRBV11-2
length: 16
D: .
size: .
J: TRBJ1-5
DNA: TGTGCCGGCAGCTCACCCGGGACAAATGACGGTCAGCCCCAGCATTTT
CDR3: CAGSSPGTNDGQPQHF

V: TRBV4-2
length: 18
D: .
size: .
J: TRBJ2-7
DNA: TGTGCCAGCAGCCCGTATGTGGGACCAGGCGGTATAACCTACGAGCAGTACTTC
CDR3: CASSPYVGPGGITYEQYF

V: TRBV10-3
length: 15
D: .
size: many
J: TRBJ2-7
DNA: TGTGCCATCAGTGAGTTAAGGGGACCATTCTACGAGCAGTACTTC
CDR3: CAISELRGPFYEQYF

V: TRBV19
length: 14
D: .
size: many
J: TRBJ1-6
DNA: TGCGCCAGTAGTCCCCAGGGCGGAGATTCACCCCTCCACTTT
CDR3: CASSPQGGDSPLHF

V: TRBV6-1
length: 15
D: .
size: .
J: TRBJ1-2
DNA: TGTGCCAGCAGTGAAGTAGGCAGGGACCGTCGGGGCTACACCTTC
CDR3: CASSEVGRDRRGYTF

V: TRBV20-1
length: 16
D: .
size: once
J: TRBJ1-1
DNA: TGCAGTGCTAGAGATTCGGGCGCGCCCCGGGGCACTGAAGCTTTCTTT
CDR3: CSARDSGAPRGTEAFF

V: TRBV20-1
length: 13
D: .
size: many
J: TRBJ1-6
DNA: TGCAGTGCGATATCCTCATCGGATTCACCCCTCCACTTT
CDR3: CSAISSSDSPLHF

V: TRBV7-8
length: 18
D: .
size: .
J: TRBJ2-2
DNA: TGTGCCAGTAGCCACGGGGTAGCGCGAGAGCGGGACACTGGGGAGCTGTTTTTT
CDR3: CASSHGVARERDTGELFF

V: TRBV7-2
length: 15
D: TRBD1
size: .
J: TRBJ2-7
DNA: TGTGCCAGCAGCCGCGGAGGACAGGGGGCCTACGAGCAGTACTTC
CDR3: CASSRGGQGAYEQYF

V: TRBV5-8
length: 13
D: .
size: medium-sized
J: TRBJ1-2
DNA: TGTGCCAGCAGCTTAACGGGGTTCTATGGCTACACCTTC
CDR3: CASSLTGFYGYTF

V: TRBV6-4
length: 16
D: TRBD2
size: medium-sized
J: TRBJ2-5
DNA: TGTGCCAGCAGTGCACTAGCGGGAGGTGGCCAAGAGACCCAGTACTTC
CDR3: CASSALAGGGQETQYF

V: TRBV30
length: 14
D: .
size: .
J: TRBJ1-2
DNA: TGTGCCTGGAGTGAAGGGCAAGGGTATTATGGCTACACCTTC
CDR3: CAWSEGQGYYGYTF

V: TRBV4-1
length: 18
D: TRBD2
size: .
J: TRBJ2-3
DNA: TGCGCCAGCAGCCAAGCCCCGTCGGCGGGAGGGAGCACAGATACGCAGTATTTT
CDR3: CASSQAPSAGGSTDTQYF

V: TRBV5-1
length: 16
D: TRBD1
size: .
J: TRBJ1-4
DNA: TGCGCCAGCAGCTTGTTTGGGACAGGGGGTAATGAAAAACTGTTTTTT
CDR3: CASSLFGTGGNEKLFF

V: TRBV29-1
length: 14
D: .
size: few
J: TRBJ1-2
DNA: TGCAGCGCTGCGCCAGGGGCAACTAACTATGGCTACACCTTC
CDR3: CSAAPGATNYGYTF

V: TRBV18
length: 14
D: .
size: many
J: TRBJ1-1
DNA: TGTGCCAGCTCACTCGGACAGAGGAACACTGAAGCTTTCTTT
CDR3: CASSLGQRNTEAFF

V: TRBV20-1
length: 14
D: TRBD2
size: many
J: TRBJ2-7
DNA: TGCAGTGCATTCCCTAGCGGGAGGACCTACGAGCAGTACTTC
CDR3: CSAFPSGRTYEQYF

V: TRBV5-1
length: 14
D: TRBD1
size: .
J: TRBJ2-7
DNA: TGCGCCAGCAGCGGAACCGGGACAGGGGCCGAGCAGTACTTC
CDR3: CASSGTGTGAEQYF

V: TRBV2
length: 14
D: TRBD1
size: many
J: TRBJ1-3
DNA: TGTGCCAGCAGGGAGACAGGGTTCGGAAACACCATATATTTT
CDR3: CASRETGFGNTIYF

V: TRBV2
length: 11
D: .
size: many
J: TRBJ2-3
DNA: TGTGCCAGCGGTCCTTTCGATACGCAGTATTTT
CDR3: CASGPFDTQYF

V: TRBV11-3
length: 15
D: TRBD1
size: once
J: TRBJ2-6
DNA: TGTGCCAGCAGCCAGGGGGACTCTGGGGCCAACGTCCTGACTTTC
CDR3: CASSQGDSGANVLTF

V: TRBV12-3/TRBV12-4
length: 14
D: .
size: medium-sized
J: TRBJ1-1
DNA: TGTGCCAGCAGTTGGGGTGGGGGTGGCACTGAAGCTTTCTTT
CDR3: CASSWGGGGTEAFF

V: TRBV5-4
length: 18
D: TRBD1
size: many
J: TRBJ2-1
DNA: TGTGCCAGCAGCTCAGGACGTTCGACAGGGACCTGGGGTAATGAGCAGTTCTTC
CDR3: CASSSGRSTGTWGNEQFF

V: TRBV4-3
length: 16
D: TRBD1
size: .
J: TRBJ1-6
DNA: TGCGCCAGCAGCCTAGGATGGACAGGTAATAATTCACCCCTCCACTTT
CDR3: CASSLGWTGNNSPLHF

V: TRBV20-1
length: 14
D: .
size: .
J: TRBJ2-2
DNA: TGCAGTGCTCCCTGGGGCACCGTTAGCTGGGAGCTGTTTTTT
CDR3: CSAPWGTVSWELFF

V: TRBV5-1
length: 17
D: .
size: once
J: TRBJ2-3
DNA: TGCGCCAGCAGCTTGGTCTGGGACGCCCAGGTAGGGGATACGCAGTATTTT
CDR3: CASSLVWDAQVGDTQYF

V: TRBV11-2
length: 18
D: TRBD2
size: few
J: TRBJ2-1
DNA: TGTGCCAGCAGCTTAGAAGGAGGGACTAGCGGAACCTACAATGAGCAGTTCTTC
CDR3: CASSLEGGTSGTYNEQFF

V: TRBV6-1
length: 15
D: TRBD2
size: .
J: TRBJ2-7
DNA: TGTGCCAGCAGTGAAGACACTAGCGGGAGTTACGAGCAGTACTTC
CDR3: CASSEDTSGSYEQYF

V: TRBV10-2
length: 14
D: .
size: many
J: TRBJ1-1
DNA: TGCGCCAGCAGGTCCGAACTTCACGAGACTGAAGCTTTCTTT
CDR3: CASRSELHETEAFF

V: TRBV5-1
length: 17
D: .
size: many
J: TRBJ1-1
DNA: TGCGCCAGCAGCTTGGTTGGGCAGCGGTTGGGAAACACTGAAGCTTTCTTT
CDR3: CASSLVGQRLGNTEAFF

V: TRBV7-2
length: 12
D: TRBD1
size: .
J: TRBJ1-1
DNA: TGTGCCAGCAGTCGTGATACAGGGGTGGCTTTCTTT
CDR3: CASSRDTGVAFF

V: TRBV12-1
length: 18
D: .
size: few
J: TRBJ2-7
DNA: TGTGCCAGCAGCTCCACCGGGACTAGCGGGAGGCCCTTCTACGAGCAGTACTTC
CDR3: CASSSTGTSGRPFYEQYF

V: TRBV2
length: 16
D: TRBD2
size: once
J: TRBJ2-2
DNA: TGTGCCAGCAGGCGGGGGGCCCTCCAGAACACCGGGGAGCTGTTTTTT
CDR3: CASRRGALQNTGELFF

V: TRBV20-1
length: 13
D: .
size: .
J: TRBJ2-3
DNA: TGCAGTGCTAGAGCGGGATCAGCAGATACGCAGTATTTT
CDR3: CSARAGSADTQYF